This T cell receptor beta chain emerged from a study of human T cells and chemical hapten exposure (dated by TCRdb to about 2021). About the investigation overall: For sensitization, 2% DPC in acetone was applied to a roughly 2 cm by roughly 2 cm area of upper inner arm skin. Blood samples were taken from patients before sensitization (week 0) and at 2, 6 and about 24 weeks after DPC sensitization. The patient cohort, mostly female, included alopecia areata with under or over 50% scalp involvement, alopecia totalis and alopecia universalis. Libraries were pooled for sequencing, and per-sample TCR yields varied mainly because of small differences in library volumes within the pool. This study followed changes in the peripheral blood TCR repertoire in vivo during primary and secondary sensitization of alopecia patients to the hapten diphenylcyclopropenone (DPC). Throughout the study period of around 25 weeks, patients also received therapeutic DPC doses to the scalp every week. Some 29 alopecia patients gave blood for TCR sequencing at one to four time points (pre-sensitization, 2, 6 and 24 weeks). Patch tests used Finn chambers with 0.01% DPC on the upper back, scored after 6 days by International Contact Dermatitis Research Group standards. Broader findings and caveats from the paper: Patch test score was positively correlated with the number of PT1 expanded TCRs, with significance at thresholds 8, 16 and 32 but not at 4. Alopecia, a presumed autoimmune disease, was present in all patients, so the immune response of the patients might differ from that of healthy individuals. DPC sensitization did not change how many TCRs were above 1 in 1000 frequency, and no evidence was found of alterations in global repertoire structure. After repeated subsampling, changes were observed in the strength of the expansion versus patch-test correlation and in the threshold at which the correlation became significant. Compared with pre-sensitization or healthy control sets, expanded TCRs formed significantly more large CDR3 similarity clusters, which is consistent with antigen-driven responses.

Inclusive of the bounding cysteine and phenylalanine, the CDR3 is 14 residues long. Only the CDR3 part of the read is kept: 42 bases, read in frame from the first base. The trim is 2 bases for V and 0 bases for J, with a gap of 7 bases between the germline ends. CDR1 is given as SGHVS and CDR2 as FQNEAQ, both from the germline V gene. The sample's time point, from its label and the paper: patch test 3, about 24 weeks after DPC sensitization. The treatment or condition label, as the study defines it: therapeutic diphenylcyclopropenone sensitization with weekly scalp DPC. At every patch-test visit, the blood draw took place before the patch test was put on. Patients were considered eligible if aged 18 to 70, diagnosed with alopecia and deemed suitable for DPC therapy, and patients were excluded if pregnant. Total RNA was isolated from unfractionated whole blood collected in Tempus Blood RNA tubes. This clonotype came up a few times. The clone's antigen remains unknown. There are no base qualities to consult, and no much larger clone falls within one base.

The receptor library was made with RACE. For sequencing, a NextSeq 500 was employed. Library preparation attached unique molecular identifiers to individual cDNA molecules for quantitative, reproducible TCR counting. Each blood RNA sample was used to sequence both TCR alpha and TCR beta chains. The study's own analysis went as follows. Samples had a median of about 90,000 TCRs, with a range from about 23,224 to 750,000. The Decombinator software suite was used to annotate V, J and CDR3 in the TCR reads. Every sample was subsampled to the same number of TCRs (28,000) for the PS versus PT1 abundance plots. TCRs were defined as expanded if absent before sensitization and observed at least eight times at the 2-week time point. TCRdb trimmed public reads at Q25 via fastp, called clones via MiXCR and kept in-frame beta chains. Rows with one shared CDR3 protein collapse into an entry with the most common genes and DNA. TCRdb's processing, not the study's, gives the V and J calls here. Present in this sample are 120,000 or so distinct CDR3 sequences, about 11% of which were seen just once. Under 2.5% of the sample is held by the ten biggest clonotypes.

Recombination connected TRBV7-8 to TRBJ1-1; TRBD1 is perhaps the D gene, given 5 matching bases. The source of this sequence is a woman in her forties or fifties with alopecia areata. Some clones in this sample may be carry-over from other donors' samples. Sequenced material: whole blood, taken in connection with sensitization to the hapten diphenylcyclopropenone (DPC). The sequence in DNA is TGTGCCAGCAGCTTACAGGGAGTGAACACTGAAGCTTTCTTT. Its amino acids are CASSLQGVNTEAFF.